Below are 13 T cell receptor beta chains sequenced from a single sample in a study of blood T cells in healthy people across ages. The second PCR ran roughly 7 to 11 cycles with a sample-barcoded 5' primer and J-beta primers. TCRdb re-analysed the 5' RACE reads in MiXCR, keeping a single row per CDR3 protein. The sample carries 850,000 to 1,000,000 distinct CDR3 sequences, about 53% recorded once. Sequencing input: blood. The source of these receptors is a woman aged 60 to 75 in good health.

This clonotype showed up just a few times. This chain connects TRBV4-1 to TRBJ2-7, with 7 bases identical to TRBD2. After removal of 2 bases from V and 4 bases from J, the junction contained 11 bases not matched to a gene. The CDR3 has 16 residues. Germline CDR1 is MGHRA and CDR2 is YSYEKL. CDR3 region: CASSQLPAGVIYEQYF. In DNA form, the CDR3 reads TGCGCCAGCAGCCAATTGCCTGCGGGAGTCATTTACGAGCAGTACTTC.

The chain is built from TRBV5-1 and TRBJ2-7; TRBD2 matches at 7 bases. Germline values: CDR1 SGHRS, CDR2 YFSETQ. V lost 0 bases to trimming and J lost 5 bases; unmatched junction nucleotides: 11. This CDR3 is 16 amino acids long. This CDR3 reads CASSLDVPAGGNEQYF. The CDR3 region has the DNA TGCGCCAGCAGCTTGGACGTCCCCGCCGGGGGGAACGAGCAGTACTTC.

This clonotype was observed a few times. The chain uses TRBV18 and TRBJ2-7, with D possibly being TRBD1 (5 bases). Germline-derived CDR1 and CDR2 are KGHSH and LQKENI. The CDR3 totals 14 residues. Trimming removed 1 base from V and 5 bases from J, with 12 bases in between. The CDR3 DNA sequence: TGTGCCAGCTCACCACAACAGCGCAGGGACGAGCAGTACTTC. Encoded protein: CASSPQQRRDEQYF.

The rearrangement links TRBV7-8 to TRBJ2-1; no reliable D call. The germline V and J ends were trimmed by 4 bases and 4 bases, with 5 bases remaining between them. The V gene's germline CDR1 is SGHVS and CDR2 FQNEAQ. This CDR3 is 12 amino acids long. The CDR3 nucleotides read TGTGCCAGCAGCTCTCAGTACAATGAGCAGTTCTTC. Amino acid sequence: CASSSQYNEQFF.

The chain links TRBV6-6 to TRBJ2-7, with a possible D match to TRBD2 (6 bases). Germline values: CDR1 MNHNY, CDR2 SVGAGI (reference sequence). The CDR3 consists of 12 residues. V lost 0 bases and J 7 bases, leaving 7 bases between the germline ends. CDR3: CASSYSREEQYF. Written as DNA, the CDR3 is TGTGCCAGCAGTTACTCTCGGGAGGAGCAGTACTTC.

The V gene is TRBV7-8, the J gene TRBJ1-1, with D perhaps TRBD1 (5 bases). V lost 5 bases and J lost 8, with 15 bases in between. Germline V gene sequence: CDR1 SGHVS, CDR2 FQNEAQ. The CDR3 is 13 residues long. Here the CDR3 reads CASSQITGGEAFF. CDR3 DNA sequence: TGTGCCAGCAGCCAAATTACAGGCGGAGAAGCTTTCTTT.

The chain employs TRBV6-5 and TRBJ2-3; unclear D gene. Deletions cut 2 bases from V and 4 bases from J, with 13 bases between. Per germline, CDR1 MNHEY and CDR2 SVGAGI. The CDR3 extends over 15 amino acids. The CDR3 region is CASSYRPSRSDTQYF. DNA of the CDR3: TGTGCCAGCAGTTACAGGCCTAGTAGGTCAGATACGCAGTATTTT.

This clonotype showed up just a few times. This CDR3 is CSTEGQGENLQQFF. CDR3 bases: TGCAGCACCGAGGGACAGGGGGAAAACCTCCAGCAGTTCTTC. The J gene is TRBJ2-1, the V gene TRBV29-1; 11 bases are a match to TRBD1. V was clipped by 8 bases and J by 11 bases; unmatched bases: 14. CDR3 length: 14 residues. Germline-derived CDR1 and CDR2 are SQVTM and ANQGSEA.

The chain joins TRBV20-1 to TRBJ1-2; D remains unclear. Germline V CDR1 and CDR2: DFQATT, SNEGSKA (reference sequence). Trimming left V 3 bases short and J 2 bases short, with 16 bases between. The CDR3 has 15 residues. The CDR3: CSARPVWVQNYGYTF. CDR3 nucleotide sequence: TGCAGTGCTAGGCCTGTTTGGGTACAGAACTATGGCTACACCTTC.

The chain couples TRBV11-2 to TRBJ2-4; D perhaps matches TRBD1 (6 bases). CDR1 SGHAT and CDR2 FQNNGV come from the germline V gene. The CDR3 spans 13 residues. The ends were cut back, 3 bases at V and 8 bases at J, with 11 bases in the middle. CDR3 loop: CASSLGAGDIQYF. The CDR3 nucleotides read TGTGCCAGCAGCTTGGGGGCAGGGGACATTCAGTACTTC.

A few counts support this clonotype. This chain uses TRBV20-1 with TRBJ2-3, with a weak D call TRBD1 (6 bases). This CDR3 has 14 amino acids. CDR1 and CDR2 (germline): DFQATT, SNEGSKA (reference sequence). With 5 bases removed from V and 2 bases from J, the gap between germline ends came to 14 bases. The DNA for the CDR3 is TGCAGTGCTCGAACAGGGAAGATCACAGATACGCAGTATTTT. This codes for CSARTGKITDTQYF.

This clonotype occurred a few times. The CDR3 coding sequence is TGTGCCAGCACCTCCGGGACACCGTACAATGAGCAGTACTTC. It translates to CASTSGTPYNEQYF. The J gene is TRBJ2-5, the V gene TRBV12-3 or TRBV12-4; TRBD1 is a possible D gene (6 bases). Trimming left V 7 bases short and J 11 bases short, with 23 bases between. CDR3 length: 14 amino acids.

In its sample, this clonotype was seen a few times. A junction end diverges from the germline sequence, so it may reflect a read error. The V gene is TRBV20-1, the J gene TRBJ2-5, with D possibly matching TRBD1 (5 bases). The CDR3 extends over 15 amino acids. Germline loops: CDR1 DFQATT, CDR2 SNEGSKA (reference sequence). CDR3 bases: TGTAGTGCTAGAGATCTATTCCAGGGAAAAGAGACCCAGTACTTC. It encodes CSARDLFQGKETQYF.